The rows below give T cell receptor beta chains drawn from one sample of a study of naive and memory T cell subsets. TCRdb re-called the 5' RACE reads with MiXCR, one entry per CDR3 protein. The sample holds more than 20,000 distinct CDR3 sequences, roughly 23% seen once. All receptors come from a female donor in good health. Both conserved end residues are trimmed from each CDR3. D genes are given only for firm matches. The size of a clone is reported for some rows only, either as once, few or many, or as a class for expanded clones.

clone size: few; D gene: .; V gene: TRBV6-5; CDR3 length: 14; J gene: TRBJ2-1; CDR3 protein: ASSLGGVQIYNEQF
clone size: many; D gene: .; V gene: TRBV5-6; CDR3 length: 13; J gene: TRBJ2-7; CDR3 protein: ASSSRGRSNDEQY
clone size: .; D gene: .; V gene: TRBV6-6; CDR3 length: 13; J gene: TRBJ2-6; CDR3 protein: ASRAYSSGANVLT
clone size: .; D gene: .; V gene: TRBV10-3; CDR3 length: 14; J gene: TRBJ2-1; CDR3 protein: AISESGERGYNEQF
clone size: .; D gene: .; V gene: TRBV29-1; CDR3 length: 9; J gene: TRBJ2-1; CDR3 protein: SAASYNEQF
clone size: medium-sized; D gene: .; V gene: TRBV30; CDR3 length: 9; J gene: TRBJ1-3; CDR3 protein: AWSPGNTIY
clone size: few; D gene: .; V gene: TRBV20-1; CDR3 length: 12; J gene: TRBJ1-5; CDR3 protein: SARLGFGNQPQH
clone size: many; D gene: .; V gene: TRBV7-9; CDR3 length: 13; J gene: TRBJ1-6; CDR3 protein: ASSKGDLGGSPLH
clone size: .; D gene: .; V gene: TRBV20-1; CDR3 length: 11; J gene: TRBJ2-4; CDR3 protein: SARGEAKNIQY
clone size: .; D gene: .; V gene: TRBV20-1; CDR3 length: 10; J gene: TRBJ2-1; CDR3 protein: SIGTTPGEQF
clone size: medium-sized; D gene: TRBD1; V gene: TRBV28; CDR3 length: 12; J gene: TRBJ2-7; CDR3 protein: ASTDRGAAYEQY
clone size: medium-sized; D gene: .; V gene: TRBV2; CDR3 length: 12; J gene: TRBJ2-2; CDR3 protein: ASRQAPNTGELF
clone size: few; D gene: TRBD2; V gene: TRBV12-3/TRBV12-4; CDR3 length: 12; J gene: TRBJ2-1; CDR3 protein: ASQRTSGNNEQF
clone size: medium-sized; D gene: TRBD2; V gene: TRBV9; CDR3 length: 12; J gene: TRBJ2-5; CDR3 protein: ASSGRAGRETQY
clone size: .; D gene: .; V gene: TRBV20-1; CDR3 length: 14; J gene: TRBJ2-3; CDR3 protein: SATHLSGAITDTQY
clone size: medium-sized; D gene: TRBD2; V gene: TRBV6-1; CDR3 length: 12; J gene: TRBJ2-3; CDR3 protein: ATREGQAPDTQY
clone size: .; D gene: TRBD2; V gene: TRBV7-6; CDR3 length: 13; J gene: TRBJ2-7; CDR3 protein: ASSPGPSGSYEQY
clone size: medium-sized; D gene: TRBD1; V gene: TRBV20-1; CDR3 length: 15; J gene: TRBJ1-5; CDR3 protein: SARKGQGFRGHQPQH
clone size: .; D gene: .; V gene: TRBV6-5; CDR3 length: 11; J gene: TRBJ2-3; CDR3 protein: ASTETGTDTQY
clone size: .; D gene: .; V gene: TRBV20-1; CDR3 length: 16; J gene: TRBJ2-5; CDR3 protein: SASGGGQGALLGETQY
clone size: medium-sized; D gene: .; V gene: TRBV20-1; CDR3 length: 10; J gene: TRBJ1-6; CDR3 protein: SARPVNSPLH
clone size: .; D gene: .; V gene: TRBV12-3/TRBV12-4; CDR3 length: 13; J gene: TRBJ1-1; CDR3 protein: ASSLAGTMNTEAF
clone size: few; D gene: .; V gene: TRBV29-1; CDR3 length: 9; J gene: TRBJ2-7; CDR3 protein: SVSGPGEQY
clone size: .; D gene: TRBD2; V gene: TRBV20-1; CDR3 length: 13; J gene: TRBJ2-1; CDR3 protein: SAGSGGSSYNEQF
clone size: few; D gene: .; V gene: TRBV20-1; CDR3 length: 11; J gene: TRBJ2-7; CDR3 protein: SARLRGTYEQY
clone size: medium-sized; D gene: TRBD1; V gene: TRBV6-2/TRBV6-3; CDR3 length: 12; J gene: TRBJ2-5; CDR3 protein: ASRETGERKTQY
clone size: .; D gene: TRBD1; V gene: TRBV18; CDR3 length: 11; J gene: TRBJ1-2; CDR3 protein: ASSPGQDYGYT
clone size: .; D gene: TRBD1; V gene: TRBV6-2/TRBV6-3; CDR3 length: 12; J gene: TRBJ1-5; CDR3 protein: ASRTGVGNQPQH
clone size: many; D gene: TRBD2; V gene: TRBV2; CDR3 length: 12; J gene: TRBJ2-1; CDR3 protein: ASSFLAGRNEQF
clone size: few; D gene: TRBD1; V gene: TRBV30; CDR3 length: 13; J gene: TRBJ1-5; CDR3 protein: AWSVRTGGNQPQH
clone size: few; D gene: .; V gene: TRBV6-5; CDR3 length: 11; J gene: TRBJ1-1; CDR3 protein: ASSSGLTSRSF
clone size: .; D gene: TRBD1; V gene: TRBV29-1; CDR3 length: 10; J gene: TRBJ1-2; CDR3 protein: SVERTGVGYT
clone size: many; D gene: .; V gene: TRBV20-1; CDR3 length: 9; J gene: TRBJ2-1; CDR3 protein: SARNLDEQF
clone size: many; D gene: TRBD1; V gene: TRBV20-1; CDR3 length: 10; J gene: TRBJ1-2; CDR3 protein: SAGQGDYGYT
clone size: many; D gene: TRBD1; V gene: TRBV12-3/TRBV12-4; CDR3 length: 13; J gene: TRBJ1-4; CDR3 protein: ASSSVTGRREKLF
clone size: few; D gene: .; V gene: TRBV29-1; CDR3 length: 11; J gene: TRBJ1-1; CDR3 protein: SAEQSRGTEAF
clone size: .; D gene: .; V gene: TRBV29-1; CDR3 length: 11; J gene: TRBJ2-3; CDR3 protein: SGMRGNTDTQY
clone size: many; D gene: .; V gene: TRBV20-1; CDR3 length: 12; J gene: TRBJ1-1; CDR3 protein: SATVGAGDTEAF
clone size: .; D gene: .; V gene: TRBV12-3/TRBV12-4; CDR3 length: 11; J gene: TRBJ2-7; CDR3 protein: ASSPPPLGIPT
clone size: medium-sized; D gene: .; V gene: TRBV7-6; CDR3 length: 13; J gene: TRBJ2-5; CDR3 protein: ASSPAGSNGETQY
clone size: .; D gene: .; V gene: TRBV20-1; CDR3 length: 12; J gene: TRBJ1-2; CDR3 protein: SARDRQQLYGYT
clone size: .; D gene: TRBD2; V gene: TRBV20-1; CDR3 length: 17; J gene: TRBJ2-3; CDR3 protein: SARGGQTSGRPFTDTQY
clone size: few; D gene: .; V gene: TRBV20-1; CDR3 length: 13; J gene: TRBJ2-3; CDR3 protein: SARDLLGSTDTQY
clone size: .; D gene: TRBD1; V gene: TRBV20-1; CDR3 length: 13; J gene: TRBJ1-5; CDR3 protein: SARDMGTGNQPQH
clone size: .; D gene: .; V gene: TRBV6-5; CDR3 length: 12; J gene: TRBJ2-7; CDR3 protein: ASSYLADSYEQY
clone size: medium-sized; D gene: TRBD2; V gene: TRBV20-1; CDR3 length: 12; J gene: TRBJ2-7; CDR3 protein: SADRLAGAYEQY
clone size: medium-sized; D gene: TRBD1; V gene: TRBV12-3/TRBV12-4; CDR3 length: 14; J gene: TRBJ1-3; CDR3 protein: ASRRGQGLVPNTIY
clone size: .; D gene: TRBD1; V gene: TRBV5-1; CDR3 length: 12; J gene: TRBJ2-5; CDR3 protein: ASSITGVGETQY
clone size: many; D gene: .; V gene: TRBV6-2/TRBV6-3; CDR3 length: 15; J gene: TRBJ1-5; CDR3 protein: ASSYSSLGTLNQPQH
clone size: few; D gene: TRBD2; V gene: TRBV20-1; CDR3 length: 13; J gene: TRBJ2-1; CDR3 protein: SAEGLAETYNEQF
clone size: many; D gene: .; V gene: TRBV7-2; CDR3 length: 12; J gene: TRBJ2-3; CDR3 protein: ASSLYSSTDTQY
clone size: .; D gene: .; V gene: TRBV7-9; CDR3 length: 11; J gene: TRBJ2-5; CDR3 protein: ASSLSGQETQY
clone size: few; D gene: TRBD1; V gene: TRBV29-1; CDR3 length: 12; J gene: TRBJ2-2; CDR3 protein: SVEGTGVTGELF